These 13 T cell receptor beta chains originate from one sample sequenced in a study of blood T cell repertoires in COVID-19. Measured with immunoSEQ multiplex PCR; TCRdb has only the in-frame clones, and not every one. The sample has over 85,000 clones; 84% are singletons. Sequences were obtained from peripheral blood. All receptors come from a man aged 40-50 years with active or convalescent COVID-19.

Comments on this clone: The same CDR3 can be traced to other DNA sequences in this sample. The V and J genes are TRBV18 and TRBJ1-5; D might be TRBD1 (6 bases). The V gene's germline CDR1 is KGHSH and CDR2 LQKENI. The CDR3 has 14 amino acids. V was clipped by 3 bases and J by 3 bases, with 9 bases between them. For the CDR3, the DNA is TGTGCCAGCTCACCCAGGGGAGACAATCAGCCCCAGCATTTT. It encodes CASSPRGDNQPQHF.

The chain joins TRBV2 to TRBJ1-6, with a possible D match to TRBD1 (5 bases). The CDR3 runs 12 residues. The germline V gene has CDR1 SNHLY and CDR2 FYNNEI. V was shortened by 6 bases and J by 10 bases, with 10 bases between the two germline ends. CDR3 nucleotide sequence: TGTGCCAGCAGAGGGGCCACCTCACCCCTCCACTTT. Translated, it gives CASRGATSPLHF.

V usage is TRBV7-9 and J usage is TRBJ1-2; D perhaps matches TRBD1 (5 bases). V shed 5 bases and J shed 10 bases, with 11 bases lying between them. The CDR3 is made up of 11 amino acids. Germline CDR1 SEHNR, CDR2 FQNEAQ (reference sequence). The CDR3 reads CASSQETAYTF. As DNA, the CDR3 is TGTGCCAGCAGCCAAGAGACAGCCTACACCTTC.

The CDR3: CAISESVTGGGKKNIQYF. CDR3 DNA: TGTGCCATCAGTGAGTCGGTTACGGGCGGGGGGAAGAAAAACATTCAGTACTTC. This chain links TRBV10-3 with TRBJ2-4, with 8 bases lining up with TRBD2. The CDR3 loop spans 18 amino acids. After removal of 0 bases from V and 4 bases from J, the junction contained 11 bases not matched to a gene. Looked up from germline, CDR1 is ENHRY and CDR2 is SYGVKD.

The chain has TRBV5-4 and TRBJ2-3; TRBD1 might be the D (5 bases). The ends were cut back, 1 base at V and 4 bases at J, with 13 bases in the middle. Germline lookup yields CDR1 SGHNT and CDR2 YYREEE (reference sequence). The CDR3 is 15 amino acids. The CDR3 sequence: CASSLNTGGADTQYF. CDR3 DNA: TGTGCCAGCAGCTTGAACACAGGTGGGGCAGATACGCAGTATTTT.

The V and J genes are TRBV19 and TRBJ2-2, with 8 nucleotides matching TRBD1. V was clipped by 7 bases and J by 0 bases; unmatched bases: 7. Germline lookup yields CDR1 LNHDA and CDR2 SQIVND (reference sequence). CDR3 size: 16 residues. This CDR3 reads CASKPSGGANTGELFF. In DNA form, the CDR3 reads TGTGCCAGTAAACCCTCAGGGGGCGCGAACACCGGGGAGCTGTTTTTT.

CDR3 coding DNA: TGTGCCAGCAGTGCGACAGCCCCCCGCAACACCGGGGAGCTGTTTTTT. Protein: CASSATAPRNTGELFF. The chain recombines TRBV6-1 with TRBJ2-2; a weak D match, TRBD1 (5 bases). CDR3 length equals 16 residues. Germline CDR1 reads MNHNS; CDR2 reads SASEGT. V lost 4 bases, J lost 2 bases, and 14 bases lay in between.

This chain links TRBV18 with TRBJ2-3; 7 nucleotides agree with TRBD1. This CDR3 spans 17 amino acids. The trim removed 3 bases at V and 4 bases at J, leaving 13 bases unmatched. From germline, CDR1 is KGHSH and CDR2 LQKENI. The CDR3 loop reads CASSPFPDRTEADTQYF. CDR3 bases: TGTGCCAGCTCACCCTTTCCGGACAGGACGGAAGCAGATACGCAGTATTTT. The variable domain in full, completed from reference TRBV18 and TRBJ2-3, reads NAGVMQNPRHLVRRRGQEARLRCSPMKGHSHVYWYRQLPEEGLKFMVYLQKENIIDESGMPKERFSAEFPKEGPSILRIQQVVRGDSAAYFCASSPFPDRTEADTQYFGPGTRLTVL.

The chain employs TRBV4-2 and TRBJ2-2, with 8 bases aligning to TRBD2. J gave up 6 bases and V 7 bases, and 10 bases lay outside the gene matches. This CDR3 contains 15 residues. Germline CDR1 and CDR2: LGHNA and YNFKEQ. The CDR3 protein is CASTTPGGASGELFF. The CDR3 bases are TGTGCCAGCACCACCCCCGGGGGGGCTTCCGGGGAGCTGTTTTTT.

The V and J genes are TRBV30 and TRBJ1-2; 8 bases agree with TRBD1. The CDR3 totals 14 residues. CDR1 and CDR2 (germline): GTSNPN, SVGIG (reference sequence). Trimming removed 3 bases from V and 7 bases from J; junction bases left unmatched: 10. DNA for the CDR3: TGTGCCTGGAGGAGGACAGGGATTTCTCTTGGCTACACCTTC. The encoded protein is CAWRRTGISLGYTF.

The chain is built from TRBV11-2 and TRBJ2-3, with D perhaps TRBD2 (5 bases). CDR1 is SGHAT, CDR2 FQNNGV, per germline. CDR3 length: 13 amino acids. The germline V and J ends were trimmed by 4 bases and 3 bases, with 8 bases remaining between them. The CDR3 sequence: CASSSGLTDTQYF. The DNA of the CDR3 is TGTGCCAGCAGCTCAGGACTTACAGATACGCAGTATTTT. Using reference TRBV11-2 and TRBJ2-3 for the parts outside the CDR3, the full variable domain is EAGVAQSPRYKIIEKRQSVAFWCNPISGHATLYWYQQILGQGPKLLIQFQNNGVVDDSQLPKDRFSAERLKGVDSTLKIQPAKLEDSAVYLCASSSGLTDTQYFGPGTRLTVL.

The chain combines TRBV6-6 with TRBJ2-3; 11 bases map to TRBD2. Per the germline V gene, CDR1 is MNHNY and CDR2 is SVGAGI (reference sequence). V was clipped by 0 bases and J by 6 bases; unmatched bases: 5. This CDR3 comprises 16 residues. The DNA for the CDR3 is TGTGCCAGCAGTTACTCCCTAGCGGGGGGTAGGGATACGCAGTATTTT. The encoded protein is CASSYSLAGGRDTQYF.

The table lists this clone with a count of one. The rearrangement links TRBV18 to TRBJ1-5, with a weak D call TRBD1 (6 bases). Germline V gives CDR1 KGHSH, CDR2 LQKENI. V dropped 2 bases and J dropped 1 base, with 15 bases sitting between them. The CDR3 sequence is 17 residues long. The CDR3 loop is CASSPTGMGGSNQPQHF. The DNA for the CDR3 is TGTGCCAGCTCACCAACAGGGATGGGTGGGAGCAATCAGCCCCAGCATTTT.